This T cell receptor (beta chain) was captured by sequencing in a study of cytomegalovirus exposure and HLA in healthy donors (TCRdb year 2017). Broadly, across the study: An earlier analysis of 587 of the donors reported 276 Gb of sequence data and 100 million to 120 million unique TCR beta sequences obtained from about 179 million T cells. A later genetic analysis used genome-wide SNP genotypes for about three fifths of the 666 donors, treating that subset as a discovery cohort. In a later analysis, previously published TCR beta repertoires from 500 to 750 donors were re-analyzed and high-resolution HLA genotyping was added so that TCR occurrence patterns could be studied. HLA typing included class I and class II loci at four-digit resolution. On average, approximately 250,000 unique TCR beta nucleotide sequences were sequenced per donor among some 420 genotyped donors of the cohort, with 15% to 20% of those sequences being non-productive. Of the roughly 400 genotyped donors, 65% to 90% fell in the genetic ancestry cluster associated with self-reported Caucasian donors. About 280 gigabases of sequencing data and around 85 million unique TCR sequences made up an early release that covered several hundred HLA-typed donors. The study aimed to test whether signatures of past pathogen exposure could be identified by cataloging public T cell receptors. Four to six DR-DQ haplotypes were handled as single units for association and clustering, since linkage in the cohort was strong. Donor age, sex, ethnicity and CMV serostatus were collected together with the repertoire data. All discovery cohort repertoires had been generated on a single sequencing platform. In addition to the first cohort of 666 subjects, a separate validation cohort of about 120 different subjects was used. The number of typed donors differed by locus: roughly 629-640 for A, B, C, DRB1 and DQB1; approximately 520 for DQA1; some 590 for DPA1; and 400 to 480 for DPB1. An earlier analysis of roughly 580 of the donors used high-throughput TCR beta sequencing to judge whether each TCR beta V gene segment behaved as functional or pseudogenic. The study profiled the T cell repertoires of 550 to 700 subjects by immunosequencing and related them to cytomegalovirus serostatus. To predict cytomegalovirus infection status, the study combined high-throughput TCR immunosequencing, statistical association of individual TCRs with disease status, and machine learning. In the later analysis, no new phenotypic data were used to find candidate immune exposures; instead, reliance was placed on TCR beta sequences and their occurrence across donors.

The protocol used for the library was the immunoSEQ multiplex PCR assay. The multiplex PCR relied on a mix of 60 forward primers for TCR Vbeta segments and 13 reverse primers for TCR Jbeta segments. Amplification of the CDR3 region of rearranged TCR beta genes was performed with a multiplex PCR assay on genomic DNA. The Illumina HiSeq System was used to sequence the amplified TCR beta libraries as 87-base-pair reads. For the original study's pipeline: A later analysis counted approximately 84 million unique TCR beta chains across the 550 to 800 repertoires, and roughly 10 million of these chains were shared by at least two donors. A nearest-neighbor algorithm error-corrected the raw reads and collapsed the reads into unique sequences, merging closely related sequences to remove PCR and sequencing errors. To assign V, D and J gene segments, CDR3 sequences were aligned to IMGT reference sequences. For a sequence to be retained, a match of at least six nucleotides was required to both a V gene segment and a J gene segment. Rearrangements were classified as productive when the CDR3 lacked stop codons and remained in frame with V and J, and all other rearrangements were classified as non-productive. CDR3 was defined according to IMGT convention as the region running from the second conserved V-encoded cysteine to the conserved J-encoded phenylalanine. In an earlier analysis of approximately 590 of the donors, sequences lacking an unambiguous match to a single V gene segment were excluded. An earlier analysis of approximately 590 of the donors called V segments functional above 56.7% productive rearrangements and segregating when the between-donor standard deviation exceeded 5%. To diagnose cytomegalovirus status from the catalog of TCR beta chain sequences, a statistical classification framework was built. V and J gene assignment, in a later analysis, came from comparing TCR nucleotide sequences with IMGT/GENE-DB human TR gene sequences. In a later analysis, CDR3 sequences and most-parsimonious VDJ recombination scenarios were assigned using the TCRdist pipeline. In a later analysis, each TCR beta chain was defined by its CDR3 amino acid sequence together with its V-gene family, and reads without a unique V-gene family were excluded. As a way to deal with suspected cross-contamination and a sequencing artifact, a later analysis dropped more than 500 nucleotide sequences that were highly shared and had low generation probability. In a later analysis, a clonal expansion index was calculated for each public chain from normalized within-repertoire ranks of inferred template counts. In a later analysis, generation probabilities were computed using a VDJ recombination model fitted to out-of-frame rearrangements, and the results were checked against IGoR. A later analysis scored TCR-TCR, TCR-HLA and TCR-CMV co-occurrence with hypergeometric tests, applying a repertoire-size bias correction to TCR pairs. To estimate false discovery rates, a later analysis permuted the HLA or CMV assignments 20 times. A later analysis grouped co-occurring TCRs with DBSCAN, adding TCRdist sequence similarity when clustering within HLA-allele-positive subsets. Repertoires with fewer than 30,000 or more than 120,000 public chains were left out of co-occurrence clustering, as were about five repertoires with anomalous nucleotide sharing. TCRdb limited this immuneACCESS table to in-frame rearrangements with V and J called. A share of clones is missing; checked studies link under half to unresolved V genes, and the rest is unexplained. V and J calls and clone size are copied from that table; D and trimming were computed from the DNA. In this sample the table shows over 150,000 clones, roughly 65% of which occur a single time. Less than 5% of the sample goes to the ten largest clones.

The cohort consisted of hundreds of healthy bone marrow donors. At the time of sampling, every cohort member was nominally healthy, though immune exposures that went unrecorded were likely present. The donor tested CMV seropositive and was one of the 289 seropositive cohort members. A peripheral blood sample was provided by each donor, and peripheral blood mononuclear cells were used for TCR beta sequencing. Genomic DNA was extracted from the blood cell samples with the Qiagen DNeasy Blood Extraction Kit. Trimming costs V 6 bases and J 8 bases, and their ends lie 7 bases apart. The CDR3 sequence holds 10 residues, the cysteine and phenylalanine included. The entry retains the CDR3 DNA only, 30 bases that are in frame from base 1. For CDR1 and CDR2, the germline V gene lists MDHEN and SYDVKM. A word on this clone: What this receptor recognizes is not known. No quality values exist for individual bases; no much larger clone is one base distant.

Overall study outcomes, separate from this receptor: Correlated functional status among segregating V segments might reflect linkage disequilibrium, but an unknown experimental factor could not be ruled out. Because the 87-base-pair reads could not distinguish some IMGT-functional V segments, including TRBV6-2 and TRBV6-3, those segments were excluded. In both the original and validation cohorts, the classifier was reported to diagnose cytomegalovirus status with high specificity and sensitivity. Because counts were too low, roughly 16 rarely observed V segments, including chromosome 9 orphons, were left out of the earlier analysis of some 600 of the donors. For the cohort, immune exposure information was limited to CMV serostatus. Strong co-occurrence of HLA alleles, especially DR and DQ, made assigning TCR associations to individual alleles difficult. According to a later genetic analysis, donors in an Asian-associated ancestry cluster had fewer N-insertions in productive TCRs than the roughly 660-donor mean. It was suggested by the authors that the approach could potentially be generalized to other disease states and immunological phenotypes. At a false discovery rate of 0.05, a later analysis linked roughly 17,000 TCR beta sequences to specific HLA alleles. While some public TCRs were present in many individuals, most TCR sequences turned up only very rarely across donors. A later analysis found that most CMV-associated TCR beta chains appeared HLA-restricted, with HLA associations seemingly driven largely by CMV exposure. In vitro tests confirmed that a few of the cytomegalovirus-associated TCR beta chains recognize cytomegalovirus antigens. Roughly uniform sequencing depth across donors was assumed in presence/absence analyses, although this assumption may not hold. An earlier analysis of 450 to 750 of the donors showed that most TCR beta V segments appeared in productive rearrangements either about 87% or about 30% of the time, which broadly matched IMGT annotations. The study gave a list of around 170 TCR beta chains associated with cytomegalovirus. According to a later analysis, TCR association rates differed among HLA loci, with DRB1 alleles showing the most associated TCRs and HLA-C alleles showing the fewest. A later analysis found that HLA-associated TCR beta chains were more clonally expanded and had lower generation probabilities than equally common non-associated chains. An association between a missense DCLRE1C variant and V-gene and J-gene trimming of TCR beta chains was found in a later genetic analysis and replicated in an independent cohort. The sequencing pipeline was judged likely to have produced a cluster of highly shared sequence variants as a technical artifact. Several of the top co-occurrence clusters appeared to be linked to parvovirus B19, influenza, CMV and Epstein-Barr virus, according to a later analysis. Because some donors lacked HLA typing at each locus, the association tests relied only on the typed subset. In this cohort, only TCR beta chains were sequenced, and detectable features were limited by the absence of alpha or paired-chain data. A further reported finding was that TCR beta sequences accurately predicted the HLA-A and HLA-B alleles for most subjects in the first cohort.

The clonotype originates from a woman younger than 30 in good health and CMV-seropositive. Source material: PBMCs. The chain joins TRBV28 to TRBJ1-2; too little of a D gene remains to name it. The CDR3 in this case is CASSTEGYTF. The bases read TGTGCCAGCAGCACGGAGGGCTACACCTTC.